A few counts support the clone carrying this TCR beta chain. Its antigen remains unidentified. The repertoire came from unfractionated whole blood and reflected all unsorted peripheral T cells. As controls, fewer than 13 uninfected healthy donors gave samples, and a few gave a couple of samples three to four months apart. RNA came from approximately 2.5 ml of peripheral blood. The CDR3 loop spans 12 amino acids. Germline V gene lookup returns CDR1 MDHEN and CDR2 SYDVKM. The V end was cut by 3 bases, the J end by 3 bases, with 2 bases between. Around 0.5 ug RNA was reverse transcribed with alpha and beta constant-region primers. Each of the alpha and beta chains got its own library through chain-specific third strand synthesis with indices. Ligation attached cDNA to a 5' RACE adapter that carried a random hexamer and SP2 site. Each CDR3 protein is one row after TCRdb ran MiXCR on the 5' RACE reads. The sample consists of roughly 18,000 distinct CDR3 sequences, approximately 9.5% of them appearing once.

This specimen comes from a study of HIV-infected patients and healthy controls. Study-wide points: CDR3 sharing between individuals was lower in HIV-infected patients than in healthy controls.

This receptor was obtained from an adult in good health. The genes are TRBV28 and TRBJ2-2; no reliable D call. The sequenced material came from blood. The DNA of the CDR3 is TGTGCCAGCAGTTTTGACACCGGGGAGCTGTTTTTT. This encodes CASSFDTGELFF.